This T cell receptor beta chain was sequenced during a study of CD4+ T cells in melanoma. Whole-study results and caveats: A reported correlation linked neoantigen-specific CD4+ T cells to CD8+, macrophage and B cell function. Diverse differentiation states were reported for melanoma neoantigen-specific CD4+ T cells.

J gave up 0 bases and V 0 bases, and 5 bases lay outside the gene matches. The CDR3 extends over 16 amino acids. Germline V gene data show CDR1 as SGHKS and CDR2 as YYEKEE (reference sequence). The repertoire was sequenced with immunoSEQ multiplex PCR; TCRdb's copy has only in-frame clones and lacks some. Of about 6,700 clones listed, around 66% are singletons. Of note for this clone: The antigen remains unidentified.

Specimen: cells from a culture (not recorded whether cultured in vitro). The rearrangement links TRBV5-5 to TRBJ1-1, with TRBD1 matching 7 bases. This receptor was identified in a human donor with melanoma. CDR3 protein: CASSLGRGQVNTEAFF. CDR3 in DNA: TGTGCCAGCAGCTTGGGAAGGGGGCAAGTGAACACTGAAGCTTTCTTT.